Only a few counts were recorded for the clone carrying this T cell receptor beta chain. Antigen: not known. The sample belongs to a study of CD8 T cells in ankylosing spondylitis. Study results and limitations: Blood from ankylosing spondylitis patients appeared to carry a characteristic roughly 8-variant TCR beta motif.

The CDR3 spans 18 residues. Germline-derived CDR1 and CDR2 are MGHRA and YSYEKL. V was clipped by 0 bases and J by 0 bases, with 14 bases between them. TCRdb re-called the 5' RACE reads through MiXCR, storing one row per CDR3 protein. The sample includes roughly 140,000 distinct CDR3 sequences, approximately 48% of them seen just once. The chain combines TRBV4-1 with TRBJ1-4, with D possibly matching TRBD1 (6 bases). Sequences were obtained from synovial fluid, either unsorted or a sorted T cell fraction (not recorded which). This clonotype was obtained from a male donor with ankylosing spondylitis. The CDR3, as DNA: TGCGCCAGCAGCCAAGATCCCCAGGGGCTTGCAACTAATGAAAAACTGTTTTTT. Translating it yields CASSQDPQGLATNEKLFF.